This TCR beta chain was captured in a study of PD-L1 blockade in urothelial cancer. About the study: Once treatment had started, blood was analyzed at 3 weeks (second dose) and again at 6 weeks. A median blood sample held about 140,000 T cells and under 85,000 unique TCRs.

Specified time point: pretreatment peripheral blood. The V end lost 5 bases, the J end lost 2 bases, and 8 bases lay between the germline ends. Germline loops: CDR1 SGHVS, CDR2 FNYEAQ. This CDR3 is built from 13 residues. TCRdb keeps only in-frame clones here, not all; method: immunoSEQ multiplex PCR. The repertoire holds some 45,000 clones, with about 88% as singletons. Sequenced material: PBMCs, taken around atezolizumab (anti-PD-L1) treatment. J is TRBJ2-3 and V is TRBV7-6; no clear D. This TCR was sampled from a donor aged 40 or older with urothelial cancer. This chain's CDR3 is CASSATYTDTQYF. CDR3 sequence (DNA): TGTGCCAGCAGCGCGACTTACACAGATACGCAGTATTTT.